This T cell receptor beta chain is drawn from a study of siplizumab effects on memory and regulatory T cells. Study outcomes and limitations: The suppressive capacity of proliferating Tregs from siplizumab cultures remained unconfirmed. Apparently more diverse than memory cells, naive T cells also seemed major alloresponse contributors. Many proliferating CD4+ or CD8+ clones remained unclassified. Roughly 75-97% of them could not be assigned either a naive or a memory phenotype. The Treg-derived share of mappable alloreactive CD4+ clones averaged approximately 71% with siplizumab and 26.9% in controls.

Note on this clone: Its specificity is not known.

Assay used: immunoSEQ multiplex PCR; TCRdb lists only in-frame clones, some missing. This table holds about 100,000 clones, about 91% found once. V was shortened by 1 base and J by 1 base, with 8 bases between the two germline ends. The germline V gene has CDR1 SGHTA and CDR2 FQGNSA. This CDR3 is built from 16 residues. The rearrangement joins TRBV7-2 to TRBJ2-6; D perhaps matches TRBD2 (5 bases). This receptor was obtained from a human donor in good health. Some clones in this sample may be carry-over from other donors' samples. The sequencing input was CD4+ T cells sorted from blood. The DNA of the CDR3 is TGTGCCAGCAGCTTAGGATCGGGGTCTGGGGCCAACGTCCTGACTTTC. Amino acid sequence: CASSLGSGSGANVLTF.